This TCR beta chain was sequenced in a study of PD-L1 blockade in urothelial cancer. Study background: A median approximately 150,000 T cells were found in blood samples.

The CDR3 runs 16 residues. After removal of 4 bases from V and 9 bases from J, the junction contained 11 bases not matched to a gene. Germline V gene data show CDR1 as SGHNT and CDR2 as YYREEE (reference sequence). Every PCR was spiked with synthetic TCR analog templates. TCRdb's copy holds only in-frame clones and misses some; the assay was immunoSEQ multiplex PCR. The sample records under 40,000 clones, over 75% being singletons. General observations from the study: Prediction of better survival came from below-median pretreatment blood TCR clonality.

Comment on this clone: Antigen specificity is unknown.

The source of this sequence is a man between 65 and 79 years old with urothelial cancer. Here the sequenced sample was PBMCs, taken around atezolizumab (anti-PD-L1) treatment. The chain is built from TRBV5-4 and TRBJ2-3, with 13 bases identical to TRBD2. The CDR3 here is CASSPARTSGGGTQYF. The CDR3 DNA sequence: TGTGCCAGCAGCCCAGCCCGGACTAGCGGGGGAGGGACGCAGTATTTT.